This paragraph covers one T cell receptor (beta chain) sequence. Its target is unknown. Sequencing was performed with immunoSEQ multiplex PCR; in TCRdb, only in-frame clones are kept and a portion is missing. Here the sample spans under 140,000 clones, around 87% being singletons. This sample was included in a study of cytomegalovirus exposure and HLA in healthy donors. Whole-study results and caveats: For most TCR sequences rarity was the rule, although some public TCRs occurred in many donors. A classifier reportedly called cytomegalovirus status with high sensitivity and specificity. Overall, around 160 TCR beta chains were annotated as cytomegalovirus-associated.

This CDR3 is 13 amino acids long. Germline V gene sequence: CDR1 SGHTA, CDR2 FQGTGA. Trimming cost V 5 bases and J 0 bases, with 8 bases left between them. J is TRBJ2-7 and V is TRBV7-3; D unresolved. Input material: PBMCs. The source of this sequence is a woman in her 30s in good health and CMV-seropositive. The CDR3 sequence: CASSNGPSYEQYF. The CDR3 DNA follows: TGTGCCAGCAGCAATGGGCCCTCCTACGAGCAGTACTTC.